Listed here are 6 T cell receptor beta chains from one sample, sequenced in a study of cytomegalovirus exposure and HLA in healthy donors (dated by TCRdb to about 2017). Receptor amplification or capture employed the immunoSEQ multiplex PCR assay. For the multiplex PCR, a mixture combining 60 forward primers for TCR Vbeta segments and 13 reverse primers for TCR Jbeta segments was used. Drawn from immuneACCESS, this table holds only the in-frame rearrangements with V and J called that TCRdb kept. Clones are partly lost; checked studies trace under half to an unresolved V gene and leave the rest unexplained. The table for this sample lists roughly 200,000 clones; around three quarters of them were counted only once. Of the sample, approximately 14% is held by the ten largest clones. The sample comprised PBMCs. All receptors derive from a woman in her 30s in good health and CMV-seropositive.

The gene calls are TRBV5-6 and TRBJ1-2; 7 bases are a match to TRBD1. The CDR3 spans 16 residues. Germline V gene sequence: CDR1 SGHDT, CDR2 YYEEEE. The trim removed 3 bases at V and 4 bases at J, leaving 12 bases unmatched. CDR3 residues: CASSWTPGQRRYGYTF. The CDR3 DNA reads TGTGCCAGCAGCTGGACCCCGGGACAGCGTCGCTATGGCTACACCTTC.

The table lists this clone with a few counts. This chain joins TRBV5-1 and TRBJ1-1; the D gene is possibly TRBD1 (5 bases). Trimming left V 3 bases short and J 8 bases short, with 8 bases between. This CDR3 region has 11 residues. Looked up from germline, CDR1 is SGHRS and CDR2 is YFSETQ. The CDR3 nucleotides are TGCGCCAGCAGCTCTTACAGGGAAGCTTTCTTT. This gives the protein CASSSYREAFF.

The chain is built from TRBV9 and TRBJ1-5; D is ambiguous. The CDR3 sequence is 14 residues long. V was pared by 4 bases and J by 4 bases, with 12 bases between. From germline, CDR1 is SGDLS and CDR2 YYNGEE. The DNA for the CDR3 is TGTGCCAGCAGCACCGATCGGTGGAATCAGCCCCAGCATTTT. It specifies CASSTDRWNQPQHF. Filled out from reference TRBV9 and TRBJ1-5, the complete variable domain reads DSGVTQTPKHLITATGQRVTLRCSPRSGDLSVYWYQQSLDQGLQFLIQYYNGEERAKGNILERFSAQQFPDLHSELNLSSLELGDSALYFCASSTDRWNQPQHFGDGTRLSIL.

This rearrangement joins TRBV7-9 to TRBJ1-1, with a possible D match to TRBD1 (5 bases). CDR3 length: 15 residues. Germline V CDR1 and CDR2: SEHNR, FQNEAQ (reference sequence). V was clipped by 3 bases and J by 0 bases, with 11 bases between them. CDR3 sequence: CASSLGGNMNTEAFF. In DNA, the CDR3 is TGTGCCAGCAGCTTGGGGGGTAACATGAACACTGAAGCTTTCTTT.

This clone has just one count. An end of the junction does not agree with germline; a read error may underlie this. This chain links TRBV18 with TRBJ1-1; a weak D match, TRBD1 (5 bases). CDR1 is KGHSH and CDR2 is LQKENI in the germline V gene. The CDR3 is 15 residues long. CDR3 DNA sequence: TGTGCCAGCTCACAAATGGGACTGTCGAACGCTGAAGCTTTCTTT. It specifies CASSQMGLSNAEAFF.

The chain is built from TRBV19 and TRBJ2-7; tentative D call: TRBD1 (6 bases). The germline CDR1 and CDR2 sequences are LNHDA and SQIVND (reference sequence). The CDR3 sequence is 12 residues long. Trimming left V 8 bases short and J 5 bases short, with 13 bases between. The CDR3 DNA reads as TGTGCCAGTGGAAACAGGGTGAACGAGCAGTACTTC. Protein: CASGNRVNEQYF.